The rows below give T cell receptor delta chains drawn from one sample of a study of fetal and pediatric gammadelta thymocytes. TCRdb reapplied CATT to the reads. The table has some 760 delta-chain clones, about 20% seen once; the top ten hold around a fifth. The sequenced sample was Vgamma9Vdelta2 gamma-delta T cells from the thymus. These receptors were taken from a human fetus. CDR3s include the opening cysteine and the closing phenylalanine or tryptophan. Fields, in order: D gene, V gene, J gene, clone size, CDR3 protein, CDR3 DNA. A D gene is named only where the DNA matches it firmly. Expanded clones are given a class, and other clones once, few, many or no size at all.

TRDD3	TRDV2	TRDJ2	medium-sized	CACDLLGDTAQLFF	TGTGCCTGTGACTTACTGGGGGATACAGCACAACTCTTCTTT
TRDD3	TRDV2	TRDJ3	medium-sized	CACDWGTSSWDTRQMFF	TGTGCCTGTGACTGGGGGACGAGCTCCTGGGACACCCGACAGATGTTTTTC
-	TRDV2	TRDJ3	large	CACDTAWDTRQMFF	TGTGCCTGTGACACCGCCTGGGACACCCGACAGATGTTTTTC
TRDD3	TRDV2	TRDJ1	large	CACDTWGIDKLIF	TGTGCCTGTGACACCTGGGGGATAGATAAACTCATCTTT
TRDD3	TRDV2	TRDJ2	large	CACDILGDTLTAQLFF	TGTGCCTGTGACATACTGGGGGATACTTTGACAGCACAACTCTTCTTT
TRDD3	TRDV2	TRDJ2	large	CACDTGGYLTAQLFF	TGTGCCTGTGACACCGGGGGATACTTGACAGCACAACTCTTCTTT
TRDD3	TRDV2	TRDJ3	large	CACDRLGDTSSWDTRQMFF	TGTGCCTGTGACCGACTGGGGGATACCAGCTCCTGGGACACCCGACAGATGTTTTTC
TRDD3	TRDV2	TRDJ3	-	CACDWGIPWDTRQMFF	TGTGCCTGTGACTGGGGGATACCCTGGGACACCCGACAGATGTTTTTC
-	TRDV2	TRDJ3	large	CACDTWGSWDTRQMFF	TGTGCCTGTGACACCTGGGGCTCCTGGGACACCCGACAGATGTTTTTC
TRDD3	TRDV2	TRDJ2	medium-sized	CACTGGYLTAQLFF	TGTGCCTGTACTGGGGGATATTTGACAGCACAACTCTTCTTT
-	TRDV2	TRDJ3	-	CACDTGGSWDTRQMFF	TGTGCCTGTGACACGGGGGGCTCCTGGGACACCCGACAGATGTTTTTC
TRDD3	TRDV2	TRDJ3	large	CACDTLGDTWDTRQMFF	TGTGCCTGTGACACCTTGGGGGATACCTGGGACACCCGACAGATGTTTTTC
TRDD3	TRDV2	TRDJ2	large	CACTGALTAQLFF	TGTGCCTGTACTGGGGCTTTGACAGCACAACTCTTCTTT
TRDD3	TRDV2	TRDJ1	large	CACDVLGDRTDKLIF	TGTGCCTGTGACGTACTGGGGGATAGAACCGATAAACTCATCTTT
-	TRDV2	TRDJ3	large	CACDTWGAWDTRQMFF	TGTGCCTGTGACACCTGGGGGGCCTGGGACACCCGACAGATGTTTTTC
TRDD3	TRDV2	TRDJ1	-	CACDTGGYKLIF	TGTGCCTGTGACACTGGGGGATACAAACTCATCTTT
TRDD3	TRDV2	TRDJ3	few	CACDTWGINGSWDTRQMFF	TGTGCCTGTGACACCTGGGGGATAAACGGCTCCTGGGACACCCGACAGATGTTTTTC
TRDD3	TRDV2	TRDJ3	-	CACDTGTGGLSSWDTRQMFF	TGTGCCTGTGACACCGGGACTGGGGGCCTCAGCTCCTGGGACACCCGACAGATGTTTTTC
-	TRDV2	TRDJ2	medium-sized	CACDTVLALTAQLFF	TGTGCCTGTGACACCGTACTGGCTTTGACAGCACAACTCTTCTTT
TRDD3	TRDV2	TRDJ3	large	CACDTGGCSWDTRQMFF	TGTGCCTGTGACACCGGGGGATGCTCCTGGGACACCCGACAGATGTTTTTC
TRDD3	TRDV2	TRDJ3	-	CACDYWGIRSWDTRQMFF	TGTGCCTGTGACTACTGGGGGATACGCTCCTGGGACACCCGACAGATGTTTTTC
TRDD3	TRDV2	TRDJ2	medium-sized	CACDQVLGDTLTAQLFF	TGTGCCTGTGACCAAGTACTGGGGGATACTTTGACAGCACAACTCTTCTTT
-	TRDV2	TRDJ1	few	CACDTDTDKLIF	TGTGCCTGTGACACGGACACCGATAAACTCATCTTT